The present T cell receptor (beta chain) was sequenced within a study of CD8+ T cells in alopecia areata. RNA was extracted and reverse transcribed into cDNA as the sequencing template. Here immunoSEQ multiplex PCR was the method, and the copy in TCRdb shows in-frame clones only, minus some. The table lists around 180,000 clones, roughly 60% of them singletons, with roughly 1.3% in the top ten. Losses at the gene ends were 4 bases for V and 7 bases for J; bases not matched to a gene: 8. CDR3 length: 14 residues. Germline loops: CDR1 SQVTM, CDR2 ANQGSEA. Treatment noted: oral pan-JAK inhibitor, 5-10 mg twice daily.

The material was CD4+ T cells sorted from blood, obtained around week 50, from a patient treated with tofacitinib. The sequence was obtained from a human donor with alopecia areata. The rearrangement links TRBV29-1 to TRBJ2-2; 8 nucleotides match TRBD2. As DNA, the CDR3 is TGCAGCGTTGTGGCGGGGGGCCAAGGCGGGGAGCTGTTTTTT. Its protein is CSVVAGGQGGELFF.